Sequencing of this T cell receptor (beta chain) was carried out in a study of T cells in Graves' hyperthyroidism and ophthalmopathy. Investigators excluded patients with uncontrolled infection, other autoimmune disease, pregnancy or lactation. Study-wide results and limits: Model predictions of ophthalmopathy came a median roughly 6.4 months before onset. The authors' 13 V-J model separated ophthalmopathy from stable hyperthyroidism. In the blood, most expanded thyroid clonotypes above 0.001 appeared as well.

This clonotype was counted ten times or more. The antigen remains undetermined. Amplified TCR beta CDR3 regions derived from RNA transcripts. When the TCR CDR3 underwent first-round RT-PCR, the HTBI primer set was used. TCRdb re-analysed the multiplex PCR reads in MiXCR, keeping a single row per CDR3 protein. This table holds approximately 620,000 distinct CDR3 sequences, more than 15% found once. This CDR3 spans 14 amino acids. V was pared by 2 bases and J by 5 bases, with 12 bases between. Germline V gene lookup returns CDR1 MNHEY and CDR2 SVGEGT. The sequence was obtained from a woman aged 40 to 49 with Graves' ophthalmopathy. The sample consisted of blood. The rearrangement joins TRBV6-2 or TRBV6-3 to TRBJ2-5, with D uncertain. The CDR3 region is CASSYGQSGETQYF. CDR3 sequence (DNA): TGTGCCAGCAGTTACGGCCAGTCGGGCGAGACCCAGTACTTC.